The rows below give T cell receptor beta chains drawn from one sample of a study of post-analysis software for immune sequencing data. MiXCR was run by TCRdb on the PCR reads, yielding one entry per CDR3 protein. The sample holds hundreds of thousands of distinct CDR3 sequences, roughly three fifths seen once. The sample consisted of blood. The receptor set was obtained from a girl aged 2 to 10 with multiple sclerosis. Each CDR3 is given with its conserved first and last residue. Each record gives: clone size, V gene, CDR3 length, J gene, D gene, CDR3 DNA, CDR3 protein. A D gene is named only where the DNA matches it firmly. The size of a clone is reported for some rows only, either as once, few or many, or as a class for expanded clones.

size: NA; V: TRBV12-3/TRBV12-4; length: 14; J: TRBJ1-4; D: TRBD1; DNA: TGTGCCAGCACCCAAAGGGGGCTCAGTGAAAAACTGTTTTTT; CDR3: CASTQRGLSEKLFF
size: few; V: TRBV3-1; length: 16; J: TRBJ2-3; D: TRBD2; DNA: TGTGCCAGCAAAACCTTCGGGTCGGGAGGAGGGGATACGCAGTATTTT; CDR3: CASKTFGSGGGDTQYF
size: NA; V: TRBV3-1; length: 16; J: TRBJ2-2; D: TRBD2; DNA: TGTGCCAGCAGCCAAGTTACTAGCGGAAACACCGGGGAGCTGTTTTTT; CDR3: CASSQVTSGNTGELFF
size: NA; V: TRBV7-7; length: 13; J: TRBJ1-5; D: NA; DNA: TGTGCCCGGGGGGCTCCAAGCAATCAGCCCCAGCATTTT; CDR3: CARGAPSNQPQHF
size: NA; V: TRBV9; length: 14; J: TRBJ1-1; D: NA; DNA: TGTGCCAGCAGCGTAGGAGGAACGAACACTGAAGCTTTCTTT; CDR3: CASSVGGTNTEAFF
size: NA; V: TRBV10-3; length: 12; J: TRBJ2-6; D: NA; DNA: TGTGCCATCAGTGGTGGGGCCAACGTCCTGACTTTC; CDR3: CAISGGANVLTF
size: NA; V: TRBV5-1; length: 19; J: TRBJ2-1; D: TRBD2; DNA: TGCGCCAGCAGCGACCCGGGACTAGCGGGAGGACGCCTAAACAATGAGCAGTTCTTC; CDR3: CASSDPGLAGGRLNNEQFF
size: NA; V: TRBV15; length: 16; J: TRBJ1-1; D: NA; DNA: TGTGCCACCAGCAGAGAGGCGAAGGGGTTGAACACTGAAGCTTTCTTT; CDR3: CATSREAKGLNTEAFF
size: NA; V: TRBV7-2; length: 12; J: TRBJ1-1; D: NA; DNA: TGTGCCAGCAGCTTAACGGGGCGCGAAGCTTTCTTT; CDR3: CASSLTGREAFF
size: NA; V: TRBV7-9; length: 16; J: TRBJ2-2; D: NA; DNA: TGTGCCAGCAGTCCAGACGGTTTCCCGAACACCGGGGAGCTGTTTTTT; CDR3: CASSPDGFPNTGELFF
size: NA; V: TRBV7-9; length: 16; J: TRBJ2-3; D: NA; DNA: TGTGCCAGCAGCGAATACACAGGGTCGGGCACAGATACGCAGTATTTT; CDR3: CASSEYTGSGTDTQYF
size: NA; V: TRBV7-2; length: 17; J: TRBJ2-7; D: TRBD2; DNA: TGTGCCAGCAGCGAGGTCCTAGCGGGAGGAATCTTATACGAGCAGTACTTC; CDR3: CASSEVLAGGILYEQYF
size: few; V: TRBV20-1; length: 13; J: TRBJ2-3; D: TRBD1; DNA: TGCAGTGCGTCAGGCCGCCGGGACAGGGGGCAGTATTTT; CDR3: CSASGRRDRGQYF
size: few; V: TRBV6-2/TRBV6-3; length: 14; J: TRBJ2-3; D: TRBD2; DNA: TGTGCCAGCAGGACTAGCCTATACACAGATACGCAGTATTTT; CDR3: CASRTSLYTDTQYF
size: NA; V: TRBV6-1; length: 12; J: TRBJ2-1; D: NA; DNA: TGTGCCAGCAGTGCTGGGCTCGATGAGCAGTTCTTC; CDR3: CASSAGLDEQFF
size: NA; V: TRBV12-3/TRBV12-4; length: 13; J: TRBJ1-2; D: NA; DNA: TGTGCCAGCAGCCTCAGACCGACGGACCAGCACACCTTC; CDR3: CASSLRPTDQHTF
size: few; V: TRBV24-1; length: 14; J: TRBJ2-1; D: NA; DNA: TGTGCCACCTCCTCGGGACGGCTTAGGAATGAGCAGTTCTTC; CDR3: CATSSGRLRNEQFF
size: few; V: TRBV29-1; length: 14; J: TRBJ2-3; D: TRBD2; DNA: TGCAGCGTTGCTACCGGGACTACCACAGATACGCAGTATTTT; CDR3: CSVATGTTTDTQYF
size: NA; V: TRBV29-1; length: 13; J: TRBJ1-1; D: TRBD1; DNA: TGCAGCGTTGCCAGGGGGCAGGACACTGAAGCTTTCTTT; CDR3: CSVARGQDTEAFF
size: NA; V: TRBV12-3/TRBV12-4; length: 15; J: TRBJ2-5; D: TRBD1; DNA: TGTGCCAGCAGAACCGGGACAGCATCTGGCGGGACCCAGTACTTC; CDR3: CASRTGTASGGTQYF
size: NA; V: TRBV7-3; length: 16; J: TRBJ2-1; D: NA; DNA: TGTGCCAGCAGCTTAAATTTGTTTAGCTCCTACAATGAGCAGTTCTTC; CDR3: CASSLNLFSSYNEQFF
size: NA; V: TRBV9; length: 16; J: TRBJ2-5; D: NA; DNA: TGTGCCAGCAGCGTATCCCTTCCCGGGTCTCAAGAGACCCAGTACTTC; CDR3: CASSVSLPGSQETQYF
size: NA; V: TRBV15; length: 19; J: TRBJ2-1; D: NA; DNA: TGTGCCACCAGCAGAGATCCGCCCTGGGGGCAGGGTGGCTACAATGAGCAGTTCTTC; CDR3: CATSRDPPWGQGGYNEQFF
size: NA; V: TRBV9; length: 15; J: TRBJ2-7; D: TRBD2; DNA: TGTGTCAGCAGCGAGGATAGCGGGAGCTCCTACGAGCAGTACTTC; CDR3: CVSSEDSGSSYEQYF
size: NA; V: TRBV2; length: 12; J: TRBJ2-1; D: NA; DNA: TGTGCCAGCAGGGACTACTCTGTCGCGCAGTTCTTC; CDR3: CASRDYSVAQFF
size: NA; V: TRBV29-1; length: 14; J: TRBJ1-2; D: TRBD1; DNA: TGCAGCGTCAAGAATAGACAGGGGCCGAGTGGCTACACCTTC; CDR3: CSVKNRQGPSGYTF
size: few; V: TRBV7-9; length: 14; J: TRBJ1-5; D: NA; DNA: TGTGCCAGCAGCTTAGGAGGAGTCAATCAGCCCCAGCATTTT; CDR3: CASSLGGVNQPQHF
size: NA; V: TRBV5-1; length: 14; J: TRBJ1-2; D: NA; DNA: TGCGCCAGCAGCTGCAGGACTTTTAACTATGGCTACACCTTC; CDR3: CASSCRTFNYGYTF
size: NA; V: TRBV5-1; length: 15; J: TRBJ1-2; D: NA; DNA: TGCGCCAGCAGCTTGGGTCATACAGCGAACTATGGCTACACCTTC; CDR3: CASSLGHTANYGYTF
size: NA; V: TRBV20-1; length: 14; J: TRBJ1-5; D: NA; DNA: TGCAGTGCTAGGCCTCCGGGATACAATCAGCCCCAGCATTTT; CDR3: CSARPPGYNQPQHF
size: NA; V: TRBV4-3; length: 17; J: TRBJ2-6; D: NA; DNA: TGCGCCAGCAGCCAAAATCGACTGGGCTCTGGGGCCAACGTCCTGACTTTC; CDR3: CASSQNRLGSGANVLTF
size: once; V: TRBV7-9; length: 17; J: TRBJ2-6; D: NA; DNA: TGTGCCAGCAGCTCCCCCCCGATCTTCTCTGGGGCCAACGTCCTGACTTTC; CDR3: CASSSPPIFSGANVLTF
size: NA; V: TRBV12-3/TRBV12-4; length: 15; J: TRBJ2-1; D: NA; DNA: TGTGCCAGCACCGCGGCGGGACCCGGCTTACGAGAGCAGTTCTTC; CDR3: CASTAAGPGLREQFF
size: few; V: TRBV12-3/TRBV12-4; length: 14; J: TRBJ1-5; D: NA; DNA: TGTGCCAGCGGATCCGGGACGAGCAATCAGCCCCAGCATTTT; CDR3: CASGSGTSNQPQHF
size: NA; V: TRBV6-1; length: 17; J: TRBJ2-2; D: TRBD1; DNA: TGTGCCAGCAGTCCCTTTATAGGACAGGTGAACACCGGGGAGCTGTTTTTT; CDR3: CASSPFIGQVNTGELFF
size: few; V: TRBV11-2; length: 15; J: TRBJ2-5; D: NA; DNA: TGTGCCAGCAGCTTAGTGCGGGGTTTCCAAGAGACCCAGTACTTC; CDR3: CASSLVRGFQETQYF
size: NA; V: TRBV6-6; length: 14; J: TRBJ2-5; D: NA; DNA: TGTGCCAGCAGGACTTCCTGGAGTCAAGAGACCCAGTACTTC; CDR3: CASRTSWSQETQYF
size: NA; V: TRBV29-1; length: 15; J: TRBJ1-2; D: NA; DNA: TGCAGCGTTGATAGACAGGAAGAAGCTAACTATGGCTACACCTTC; CDR3: CSVDRQEEANYGYTF
size: NA; V: TRBV21-1; length: 17; J: TRBJ2-3; D: NA; DNA: TGTGCCAGCAGCCCTCGTCGGACAGGGGGCAACCCAGATACGCAGTATTTT; CDR3: CASSPRRTGGNPDTQYF
size: NA; V: TRBV5-1; length: 16; J: TRBJ2-7; D: TRBD2; DNA: TGCGCCAGCAGCAGCCAGGGACTAGCGGGAGCAGACGAGCAGTACTTC; CDR3: CASSSQGLAGADEQYF
size: NA; V: TRBV4-1; length: 17; J: TRBJ2-5; D: TRBD1; DNA: TGCGCCAGCAGCCAATTTCCTGGGGCAGGGGGCTGGGAGACCCAGTACTTC; CDR3: CASSQFPGAGGWETQYF
size: once; V: TRBV20-1; length: 13; J: TRBJ2-1; D: TRBD2; DNA: TGCAGTGCTAGAGATCTAGCGGGGAATGAGCAGTTCTTC; CDR3: CSARDLAGNEQFF
size: NA; V: TRBV4-1; length: 14; J: TRBJ2-7; D: NA; DNA: TGCGCCAGCAGCCAAGAGGGCAGGGCCTACGAGCAGTACTTC; CDR3: CASSQEGRAYEQYF
size: few; V: TRBV29-1; length: 16; J: TRBJ1-2; D: TRBD1; DNA: TGCAGCGTGAACCGGGACAGGGGCACCACTGGGGATGGCTACACCTTC; CDR3: CSVNRDRGTTGDGYTF
size: few; V: TRBV20-1; length: 14; J: TRBJ1-1; D: NA; DNA: TGCAGTGCTAGAGATGAGGCATCGAACACTGAAGCTTTCTTT; CDR3: CSARDEASNTEAFF
size: NA; V: TRBV29-1; length: 13; J: TRBJ1-2; D: NA; DNA: TGCAGCGTTGTCACAGGGTCCCACTATGGCTACACCTTC; CDR3: CSVVTGSHYGYTF
size: NA; V: TRBV12-3/TRBV12-4; length: 14; J: TRBJ2-2; D: TRBD1; DNA: TGTGCCAGCAGAGGGGACAGGGGTGCCGGGGAGCTGTTTTTT; CDR3: CASRGDRGAGELFF
size: NA; V: TRBV20-1; length: 17; J: TRBJ2-3; D: NA; DNA: TGCAGTGCTAGAGGCAATACGGGAGATCTCGGGTCGGATACGCAGTATTTT; CDR3: CSARGNTGDLGSDTQYF
size: few; V: TRBV12-3/TRBV12-4; length: 15; J: TRBJ2-3; D: NA; DNA: TGTGCCAGCAGTTTAGGGACCGACGGCACAGATACGCAGTATTTT; CDR3: CASSLGTDGTDTQYF
size: NA; V: TRBV5-1; length: 18; J: TRBJ2-3; D: NA; DNA: TGCGCCAGCAGCTTTACACAGGAATCCCCCAGCCTCACAGATACGCAGTATTTT; CDR3: CASSFTQESPSLTDTQYF
size: few; V: TRBV11-2; length: 14; J: TRBJ2-1; D: NA; DNA: TGTGCCAGCAGCCAAACTCGACTGTTCAATGAGCAGTTCTTC; CDR3: CASSQTRLFNEQFF
size: NA; V: TRBV7-9; length: 15; J: TRBJ1-1; D: NA; DNA: TGTGCCAGCAGCCTGACCCCACCTGGGAACACTGAAGCTTTCTTT; CDR3: CASSLTPPGNTEAFF